Listed below are T cell receptor beta chains from one sample, sequenced in a study of T cells in Graves' hyperthyroidism and ophthalmopathy. TCRdb redid the calling of the multiplex PCR reads with MiXCR, one entry per CDR3 protein. The data show under 350,000 distinct CDR3 sequences, 15% to 20% seen once. The specimen was blood. Every receptor here comes from a woman in her sixties or seventies with Graves' ophthalmopathy. The CDR3 runs from the conserved cysteine through the conserved F or W. A D gene is named only where the DNA matches it firmly. Rows may omit the clone size; those that give it use once, few, many or a size class.

j_gene	abundance	v_gene	d_gene	CDR3aa	CDR3nt
TRBJ1-4	many	TRBV28	.	CASKRVGEKLFF	TGTGCCAGCAAAAGGGTCGGTGAAAAACTGTTTTTT
TRBJ2-7	many	TRBV5-1	.	CASSYGRAYEQYF	TGCGCCAGCAGCTATGGACGGGCCTACGAGCAGTACTTC
TRBJ2-3	few	TRBV15	TRBD2	CATSRGPAGVEDTQYF	TGTGCCACCAGCAGAGGTCCAGCGGGAGTGGAAGATACGCAGTATTTT
TRBJ1-1	.	TRBV28	.	CASRLMNTEAFF	TGTGCCAGCCGTTTAATGAACACTGAAGCTTTCTTT
TRBJ1-4	many	TRBV11-2	.	CASSLGRTNEKLFF	TGTGCCAGCAGCTTAGGACGGACAAATGAAAAACTGTTTTTT
TRBJ1-5	many	TRBV27	.	CASRLVRGSNQPQHF	TGTGCCAGCCGCCTTGTACGAGGGAGCAATCAGCCCCAGCATTTT
TRBJ2-1	.	TRBV30	TRBD2	CAWSALPGRGGPRSRNEQFF	TGTGCCTGGAGCGCCTTGCCGGGGCGGGGAGGGCCCCGATCAAGAAATGAGCAGTTCTTC
TRBJ2-7	many	TRBV29-1	.	CSVEYRQRPPYEQYF	TGCAGCGTTGAGTATCGCCAGAGACCCCCCTACGAGCAGTACTTC
TRBJ1-2	.	TRBV6-1	.	CAREYYGYTF	TGTGCCAGGGAGTACTATGGCTACACCTTC
TRBJ2-7	many	TRBV12-3/TRBV12-4	.	CASSVGADSYEQYF	TGTGCCAGCAGCGTAGGGGCAGACTCCTACGAGCAGTACTTC
TRBJ2-5	many	TRBV2	.	CASSDLGETQYF	TGTGCCAGCAGTGATTTGGGCGAGACCCAGTACTTC
TRBJ2-1	.	TRBV11-2	TRBD2	CASSSSTLAGGYNEQFF	TGTGCCAGCAGCTCATCGACTCTAGCGGGGGGATACAATGAGCAGTTCTTC
TRBJ1-4	.	TRBV20-1	.	CSARDHMQDATNEKLFF	TGCAGTGCTAGAGATCACATGCAGGATGCAACTAATGAAAAACTGTTTTTT
TRBJ1-2	many	TRBV27	.	CASSGYRAAGYTF	TGTGCCAGCAGTGGATACAGGGCGGCAGGCTACACCTTC
TRBJ2-7	.	TRBV20-1	TRBD2	CSATRGGSEQYF	TGCAGTGCAACCCGGGGAGGGAGCGAGCAGTACTTC
TRBJ2-5	many	TRBV6-1	.	CASTPPGPRETQYF	TGTGCCAGCACCCCCCCAGGGCCGCGGGAGACCCAGTACTTC
TRBJ1-5	many	TRBV6-1	.	CASSREGYQPQHF	TGTGCCAGCAGTAGGGAGGGGTATCAGCCCCAGCATTTT
TRBJ2-7	many	TRBV10-3	.	CAINRDWYYEQYF	TGTGCCATCAACCGGGACTGGTACTACGAGCAGTACTTC
TRBJ2-7	many	TRBV9	.	CASSPTGSPSYEQYF	TGTGCCAGCAGCCCTACAGGGTCACCATCCTACGAGCAGTACTTC
TRBJ1-2	many	TRBV20-1	.	CSARDRRGWDGYTF	TGCAGTGCTAGAGATCGACGAGGGTGGGATGGCTACACCTTC
TRBJ2-5	few	TRBV4-3	TRBD2	CASSRLAGVGETQYF	TGCGCCAGCAGCCGCCTAGCGGGAGTCGGGGAGACCCAGTACTTC
TRBJ2-2	few	TRBV3-1	.	CASSQVVGNGELFF	TGTGCCAGCAGCCAAGTGGTCGGTAACGGGGAGCTGTTTTTT
TRBJ1-2	many	TRBV29-1	.	CSVEVLGGGGSSGGYTF	TGCAGCGTTGAGGTCTTAGGAGGAGGGGGGTCGTCCGGAGGCTACACCTTC
TRBJ1-4	few	TRBV10-2	TRBD1	CASSGRGQASEKLFF	TGCGCCAGCAGTGGAAGGGGACAGGCGAGTGAAAAACTGTTTTTT
TRBJ2-7	few	TRBV27	TRBD2	CASSRTSGSTYEQYF	TGTGCCAGCAGCCGGACTAGCGGGAGTACCTACGAGCAGTACTTC
TRBJ2-1	many	TRBV12-3/TRBV12-4	.	CASFAGAGNEQFF	TGTGCCAGCTTTGCGGGGGCCGGGAATGAGCAGTTCTTC